The following is a TCR beta chain sequence with its context. The sample comes from a study of blood T cell repertoires in COVID-19. Study-level information: PBMCs, B-cell-depleted T cells, or T cells were the source of the cDNA or gDNA that made up the material.

The method was immunoSEQ multiplex PCR; TCRdb's version includes in-frame clones alone and lacks a portion of them. The table includes 200,000 to 250,000 clones, roughly 84% detected once. Between the trimmed V and J ends, which lost 0 bases and 0 bases, there was a span of 9 bases. Looked up from germline, CDR1 is SGHRS and CDR2 is YFSETQ. This CDR3 spans 15 amino acids. Recovered Cohort 3 donors showed two negative PCRs, clearance, or symptom resolution. This clonotype originated in a woman between 40 and 55 years old who had recovered from COVID-19. The sample consisted of PBMCs or T cells enriched from blood (not recorded which). The chain has TRBV5-1 and TRBJ1-2; D is uncertain. For the CDR3, the DNA is TGCGCCAGCAGCTTGGACAGCCGATCTAACTATGGCTACACCTTC. The encoded protein is CASSLDSRSNYGYTF.